A single sample is the source of the 3 T cell receptor beta chains below, sequenced in a study of molecular identifiers for immune sequencing clone quantification. TCRdb used MiXCR to reprocess the PCR reads, holding one entry per CDR3 protein. The repertoire holds 88,000 or so distinct CDR3 sequences, with around 20% as singletons. The specimen sequenced was naive CD8+ T cells from blood, with Jurkat cell RNA spiked in. Subset reported: FACS-sorted CD8+CD4-CCR7+CD45RA+ naive T cells. Source of these receptors: a human donor in good health. Some libraries in this study had Jurkat cell RNA spiked in.

This clonotype has at least ten counts. This rearrangement joins TRBV18 to TRBJ2-1, with 10 bases that match TRBD2. Trimming took 6 bases from V and 3 from J; bases not matched to a gene: 8. The CDR3 sequence is 16 residues long. Germline V gene lookup returns CDR1 KGHSH and CDR2 LQKENI. This chain's CDR3 is CASSVGTSGVYNEQFF. CDR3 nucleotide sequence: TGTGCCAGCTCCGTAGGTACTAGCGGGGTCTACAATGAGCAGTTCTTC.

This clonotype has at least ten counts. This chain uses TRBV4-3 with TRBJ2-1, with D possibly matching TRBD2 (5 bases). This CDR3 spans 16 amino acids. Germline V lookup: CDR1 LGHNA, CDR2 YSLEER. The ends were cut back, 0 bases at V and 4 bases at J, with 13 bases in the middle. The CDR3 region has the DNA TGCGCCAGCAGCCAAGATCGAGCGGACCCTTACAATGAGCAGTTCTTC. This gives the protein CASSQDRADPYNEQFF.

Many counts were recorded for this clonotype. The chain employs TRBV4-3 and TRBJ2-7, with D possibly matching TRBD2 (6 bases). The CDR3 consists of 17 residues. V was trimmed by 0 bases and J by 5 bases, leaving 20 bases between them. CDR1 is LGHNA, CDR2 YSLEER, per germline. CDR3 residues: CASSQDLTERRGNEQYF. CDR3 in DNA: TGCGCCAGCAGCCAAGACTTAACGGAGCGACGCGGGAACGAGCAGTACTTC.